The following is a T cell receptor (beta chain) sequence with its context. This clone was seen a handful of times. Its target antigen remains unknown. Base qualities were left out, and no much larger clone turns up one base away. The sample's time point label, in plain terms: baseline before first vaccination. The meaning of the sample's treatment or condition label: meningococcal conjugate vaccine given as trial control. Samples from vaccinated people were obtained from the UK trials COV001 and COV002, which included a single-blind randomized controlled phase 2/3 trial of AZD1222 (ChAdOx1 nCoV-19) in healthy adults. Trial participant PBMC samples were collected at day 0 and day 28 after the second dose for TCRbeta chain sequencing. The CDR3 regions of human TCRbeta chains were analyzed by immunosequencing. For the original study's pipeline: TCRs in the repertoires were matched against a reference library of SARS-CoV-2-specific TCRs that had been generated with the MIRA antigen-specificity platform. Breadth meant the fraction of unique TCRs that were SARS-CoV-2-associated, whereas depth meant the fraction of total T cells that were SARS-CoV-2-associated. Each spike-specific TCR was assigned to its reactive spike region and to a CD4 or CD8 class using the MIRA data. Log10-transformed breadth and depth values were compared by one-way ANOVA with Sidak's multiple comparisons tests. The clones in this table, taken by TCRdb from immuneACCESS, are in-frame only. Not every clone is retained; where verified, under half of the shortfall comes from an unresolved V gene, and the cause of the rest is unknown. The V and J calls and clone size come from that table; D and trimming were worked out from the DNA. For this sample the table gives about 93,000 clones, of which about nine tenths were detected only once. The ten largest clonotypes hold roughly 2.8% of the sample.

This record comes from a study of T cell responses to AZD1222 COVID-19 vaccine (dated by TCRdb to the early 2020s). Regarding the research as a whole: A total of 233 trial participants underwent TCR sequencing, of whom 200 to 220 had received two doses of AZD1222 and 26 had received two doses of the MenACWY control vaccine. Trial participants were enrolled by age into 18-55, 56-69 and 70-plus year subgroups, with roughly 160, 29 and 62 TCR-sequenced participants respectively. General conclusions and limits of the study: Because no day 14 peak-response samples were available, repertoires were characterized only after the peak T cell response. Reportedly, close to half of the unique spike-specific TCRs recognized epitopes lying outside the regions that are mutated in the B.1.351 and B.1.1.7 variants. After two AZD1222 doses, both the breadth and the depth of spike-specific TCRs were significantly higher than at day 0 and than in MenACWY recipients. The whole spike protein was spanned by vaccine-associated CD4 TCRs, and dominant responses were seen in regions 160-218 and 743-854. In the small 56-69-year group, the increase in depth fell short of significance, most likely because of low power. Conclusions about previously exposed vaccinees are limited, since just 6 or 7 AZD1222 recipients were seropositive for SARS-CoV-2 at baseline. Participants were mostly white British and included more females than males, and it was suggested by the authors that clonal diversity may have been underestimated.

The cysteine opens and the phenylalanine closes a CDR3 of 13 amino acids. The read is trimmed to its CDR3 DNA, 39 bases read in frame from base 1. The V and J ends are trimmed by 5 bases and 8 bases, leaving 15 bases between them. Reading the germline V gene gives CDR1 SGHTA and CDR2 FQGTGA. Material: peripheral blood, obtained on day 0 of MenACWY control vaccination. The receptor comes from an adult in good health. The chain couples TRBV7-3 to TRBJ2-5, and perhaps TRBD1 as D gene, on 6 matching bases. The CDR3 region: CASSPQGTGTQYF. The bases read TGTGCCAGCAGCCCACAGGGAACAGGAACCCAGTACTTC.